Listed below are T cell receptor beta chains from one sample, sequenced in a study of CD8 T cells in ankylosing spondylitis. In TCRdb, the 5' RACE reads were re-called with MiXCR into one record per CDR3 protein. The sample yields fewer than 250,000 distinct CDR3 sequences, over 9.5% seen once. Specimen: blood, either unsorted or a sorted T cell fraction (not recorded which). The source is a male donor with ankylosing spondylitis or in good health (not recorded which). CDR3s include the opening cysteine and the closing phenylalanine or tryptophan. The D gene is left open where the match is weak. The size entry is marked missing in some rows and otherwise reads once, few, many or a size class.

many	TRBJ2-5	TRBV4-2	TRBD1	TGTGCCAGCAGCCGAGATGGGACAGGGGGAACGGAGACCCAGTACTTC	CASSRDGTGGTETQYF
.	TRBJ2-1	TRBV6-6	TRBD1	TGTGCCAGCAGTGGCCCGGGACAGGGGGTCAATGAGCAGTTCTTC	CASSGPGQGVNEQFF
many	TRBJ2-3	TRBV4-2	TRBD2	TGTGCCAGCAGCCGGGGTAGCGGCGGGGGGGACACAGATACGCAGTATTTT	CASSRGSGGGDTDTQYF
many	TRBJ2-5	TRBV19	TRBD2	TGTGCCAGTAGTATTAATGGACTAGCGGCCGCGGAGACCCAGTACTTC	CASSINGLAAAETQYF
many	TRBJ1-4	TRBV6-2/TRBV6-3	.	TGTGCCAGCGGCAGGGGACCGGATGAAAAACTGTTTTTT	CASGRGPDEKLFF
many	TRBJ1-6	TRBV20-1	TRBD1	TGCAGTGCGAGCTACAGGGGTGTTAATTCACCCCTCCACTTT	CSASYRGVNSPLHF
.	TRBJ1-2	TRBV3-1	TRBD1	TGTGCCAGCAGCCAAGCTGGCCCCAGGGGGCCCTATGGCTACACCTTC	CASSQAGPRGPYGYTF
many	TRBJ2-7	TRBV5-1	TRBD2	TGCGCCAGCAGCCTTCGGACTAGCGGCGAGCAGTACTTC	CASSLRTSGEQYF
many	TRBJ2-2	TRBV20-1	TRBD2	TGCAGTGCTAGAGATTGGGGGGGGACGAACCCCGGGGAGCTGTTTTTT	CSARDWGGTNPGELFF
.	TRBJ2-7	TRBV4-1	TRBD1	TGCGCCAGCAGCCAAGCCCAGGGGACAGGAAACTACGAGCAGTACTTC	CASSQAQGTGNYEQYF
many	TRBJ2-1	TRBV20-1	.	TGCAGTGCTCCTGAGGTAGGCGGCCACTCCTACAATGAGCAGTTCTTC	CSAPEVGGHSYNEQFF
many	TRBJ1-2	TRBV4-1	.	TGCGCCAGCAGCCAAGATCGTAACCCCGACTATGGCTACACCTTC	CASSQDRNPDYGYTF
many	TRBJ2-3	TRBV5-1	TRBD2	TGCGCCAGCAGCTTGGCCAAGGGCGGGGGATTCTCCGATACGCAGTATTTT	CASSLAKGGGFSDTQYF
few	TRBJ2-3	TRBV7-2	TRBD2	TGTGCCAGCAGCTTAATAGCGGGGGGCAATACGCAGTATTTT	CASSLIAGGNTQYF
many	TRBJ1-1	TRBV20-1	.	TGCAGTGCTAGAGGGGGGAACGTGGGGAACACTGAAGCTTTCTTT	CSARGGNVGNTEAFF
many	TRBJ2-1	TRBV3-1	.	TGTGCCAGCAGCCGTGGGAACTCCTACAATGAGCAGTTCTTC	CASSRGNSYNEQFF
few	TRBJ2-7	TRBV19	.	TGTGCCAGTAGTATAACCTCACCCTACGAGCAGTACTTC	CASSITSPYEQYF
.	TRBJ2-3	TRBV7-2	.	TGTGCCAGCAGCTTAGCGGGGACTAGCACAGATACGCAGTATTTT	CASSLAGTSTDTQYF
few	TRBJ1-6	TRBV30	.	TGTGCCTGGAATGGGGAGGCGTATAATTCACCCCTCCACTTT	CAWNGEAYNSPLHF
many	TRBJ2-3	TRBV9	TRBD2	TGTGCCAGCAGCGTAGCCGGACTAGCGGGCGTTGATACGCAGTATTTT	CASSVAGLAGVDTQYF
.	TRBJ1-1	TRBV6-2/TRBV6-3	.	TGTGCCAGCAGCTGGCCGATGAACACTGAAGCTTTCTTT	CASSWPMNTEAFF
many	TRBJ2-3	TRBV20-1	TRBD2	TGCAGTGCTCCCCGGGCTAGCGGGGGGGCTAGCACAGATACGCAGTATTTT	CSAPRASGGASTDTQYF
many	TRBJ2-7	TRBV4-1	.	TGCGCCAGCAGCCAAAACGAAGTAATCTCCTACGAGCAGTACTTC	CASSQNEVISYEQYF
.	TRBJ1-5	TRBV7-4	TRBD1	TGTGCCAGCAGCTATGACAGGGGACATCAGCCCCAGCATTTT	CASSYDRGHQPQHF
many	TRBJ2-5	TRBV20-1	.	TGCAGTGCAGACGGCAGGGGATTTGAGGTGGGGTACCAAGAGACCCAGTACTTC	CSADGRGFEVGYQETQYF
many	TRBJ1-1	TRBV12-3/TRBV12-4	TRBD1	TGTGCCAGCAGTTCCGGGACAGGCGGTAACAACGAAGCTTTCTTT	CASSSGTGGNNEAFF
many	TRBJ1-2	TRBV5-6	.	TGTGCCAGCAGCCGGGACACCAGCTATGGCTACACCTTC	CASSRDTSYGYTF
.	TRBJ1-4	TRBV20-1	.	TGCAGTGCTAGGCCAACTGGGGGCAGAGGAACAACTAATGAAAAACTGTTTTTT	CSARPTGGRGTTNEKLFF
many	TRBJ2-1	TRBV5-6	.	TGTGCCAGCAGCTCTGAATTACACTCCTACAATGAGCAGTTCTTC	CASSSELHSYNEQFF
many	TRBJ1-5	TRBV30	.	TGTGCCTGGAGTGTAGGGGATTATAGCAATCAGCCCCAGCATTTT	CAWSVGDYSNQPQHF
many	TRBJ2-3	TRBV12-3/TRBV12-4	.	TGTGCCAGCACCCTGGGGATTAGCACAGATACGCAGTATTTT	CASTLGISTDTQYF
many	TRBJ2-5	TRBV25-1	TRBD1	TGTGCCAGCAGTGAGGGACAGTCCAAGAGAACCCAGTACTTC	CASSEGQSKRTQYF
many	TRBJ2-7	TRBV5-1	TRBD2	TGCGCCAGCAGCTTGGCCGCGTGGCGGACTAGCGGTTTCTACGAGCAGTACTTC	CASSLAAWRTSGFYEQYF
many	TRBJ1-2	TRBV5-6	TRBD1	TGTGCCAGCAGCTTCCGGGACAGGGACGGCTATGGCTACACCTTC	CASSFRDRDGYGYTF
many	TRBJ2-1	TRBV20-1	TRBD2	TGCAGTGCTAGTACCGGCGGGAGCTCCTACAATGAGCAGTTCTTC	CSASTGGSSYNEQFF
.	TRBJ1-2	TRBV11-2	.	TGTGCCAGCAGCTTAGATAGTAGGGGCAGGGGAGGTGGTTATGGCTACACCTTC	CASSLDSRGRGGGYGYTF
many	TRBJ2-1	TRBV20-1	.	TGCAGTGCTAGAGATCAGGGCACCAATGAGCAGTTCTTC	CSARDQGTNEQFF
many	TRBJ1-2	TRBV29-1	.	TGCAGCGTTGATTCCAGGGATGGCTACACCTTC	CSVDSRDGYTF
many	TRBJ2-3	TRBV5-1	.	TGCGCCAGCAGCTCAAACACTCATAGCACAGATACGCAGTATTTT	CASSSNTHSTDTQYF
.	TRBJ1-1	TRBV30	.	TGTGCCTGGTCGCCCGGGGCAACTGAAGCTTTCTTT	CAWSPGATEAFF
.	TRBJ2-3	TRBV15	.	TGTGCCACCAGCAGAGAGCCCAGAAATACGCAGTATTTT	CATSREPRNTQYF
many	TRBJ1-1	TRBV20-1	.	TGCAGTGTTCCTAGGTGGGATGAAGCTTTCTTT	CSVPRWDEAFF
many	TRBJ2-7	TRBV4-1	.	TGCGCCAGCAGCCAAGTTATCAGAGACTACGAGCAGTACTTC	CASSQVIRDYEQYF